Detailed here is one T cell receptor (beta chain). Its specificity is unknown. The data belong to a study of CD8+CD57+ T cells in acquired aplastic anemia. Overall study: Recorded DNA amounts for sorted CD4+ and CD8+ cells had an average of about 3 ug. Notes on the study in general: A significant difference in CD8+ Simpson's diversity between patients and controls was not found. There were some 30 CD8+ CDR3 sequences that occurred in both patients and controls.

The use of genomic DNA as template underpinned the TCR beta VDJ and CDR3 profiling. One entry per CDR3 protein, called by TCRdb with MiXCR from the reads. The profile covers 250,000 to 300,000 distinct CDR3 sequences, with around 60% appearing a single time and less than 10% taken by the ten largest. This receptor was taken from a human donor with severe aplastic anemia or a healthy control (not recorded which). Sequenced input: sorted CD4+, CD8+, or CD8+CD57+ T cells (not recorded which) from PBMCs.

The CDR3 region is CASSYESGGRSFLPNQPQHF. The CDR3 DNA is TGTGCCAGCAGTTACGAATCAGGGGGACGTAGCTTCCTCCCCAATCAGCCCCAGCATTTT. The chain couples TRBV6-2 or TRBV6-3 to TRBJ1-5; 7 bases match TRBD1. V dropped 2 bases and J dropped 3; count of bases not matched to a gene: 19. The CDR3 totals 20 residues. Germline CDR1 MNHEY, CDR2 SVGEGT.